This T cell receptor (beta chain) was recorded in a study of radiotherapy plus CTLA-4 blockade in lung cancer. Turning to the study itself: Overall, roughly 18% of patients showed an objective response, while 31% attained disease control.

Only in-frame clones appear in the TCRdb table, and some are missing; sequencing was by immunoSEQ multiplex PCR. The sample lists 85,000 to 90,000 clones, 85% to 90% occurring once. Study results and caveats: In blood, early T cell clone dynamics reportedly predicted response best, together with interferon-beta.

On this clone: The antigen is unknown.

The source of this sequence is a human donor with non-small cell lung cancer that progressed on radiotherapy plus ipilimumab. The sample consisted of peripheral blood, taken from a patient treated with radiotherapy plus ipilimumab.

CDR3: CASRGLPGDTQYF. CDR3 bases: TGTGCCAGCAGGGGCCTACCCGGAGATACGCAGTATTTT. The chain joins TRBV2 to TRBJ2-3; D is ambiguous. The CDR3 is 13 residues long. Germline CDR1 SNHLY, CDR2 FYNNEI. Trimming stripped 6 bases from V and 5 bases from J, with 12 bases between.